This entry concerns a single T cell receptor beta chain. As yet, its antigen is unknown. Donors showed nominal health when sampled, although they likely had unrecorded immune exposures. PCR employed 60 Vbeta and 13 Jbeta primers. The protocol was immunoSEQ multiplex PCR, while the TCRdb copy is restricted to in-frame clones and leaves out a portion. The sample has some 140,000 clones; more than 75% are singletons. This entry is derived from a study of cytomegalovirus exposure and HLA in healthy donors. Study-level information: The study's early data release held some 85 million unique TCRs from HLA-typed donors.

The germline gives CDR1 SGDLS, CDR2 YYNGEE. With 2 bases removed from V and 8 bases from J, the gap between germline ends came to 19 bases. The CDR3 contains 15 residues. Study conclusions and caveats: Follow-up analysis seemed to connect common viral pathogens with several of the most significant clusters identified. TCR beta V- and J-gene trimming was later associated with a missense DCLRE1C variant.

The origin of this receptor is a man aged 25 to 45 in good health and CMV-seropositive. This chain links TRBV9 with TRBJ1-2; D remains ambiguous. The specimen was PBMCs. As DNA, the CDR3 is TGTGCCAGCAGCGTTGGTTGGGCCACTGGCGAGGGCTACACCTTC. Translated: CASSVGWATGEGYTF.